This TCR beta chain was found in a study of patients and donors after allogeneic stem cell transplantation. TCRdb passed the RT-PCR reads through MiXCR, listing each CDR3 protein once. Among about 960,000 distinct CDR3 sequences listed, roughly 18% were seen once. This clonotype was observed a few times. The CDR3 spans 13 residues. Trimming took 10 bases from V and 6 from J; bases not matched to a gene: 7. Sequenced material: blood, either unsorted or a sorted T cell fraction (not recorded which). The chain joins TRBV12-3 or TRBV12-4 to TRBJ1-5; 9 bases are a match to TRBD1. The receptor was derived from a human donor who was either an allogeneic HSCT recipient or a stem cell or donor lymphocyte infusion donor (not recorded which). It is not recorded whose cells these are; they may come from a transplant donor. The CDR3 loop reads CATKQGASQPQHF. Here the CDR3 DNA reads TGTGCCACCAAACAGGGGGCGAGTCAGCCCCAGCATTTT.